The 12 T cell receptor beta chains below all came from one sample that was sequenced in a study of long-term antiretroviral therapy in people with HIV (dated by TCRdb to between 2021 and 2024). The immunoSEQ hsTCRB v3.0 assay was used at survey level resolution to sequence the TRB variable region. TCRdb took this table from immuneACCESS and kept in-frame rearrangements with V and J called. Such tables lack part of the clones; where checked against another copy, unresolved V genes explain under half of the gap, and the rest is unexplained. In all, the sample holds tens of thousands of clones, and about 85% of those were seen once. The ten largest clones take up roughly 4.8% of the sample. The material was unsorted PBMCs, obtained approximately 2.7 years after starting antiretroviral therapy. These receptor sequences come from a man aged 40-50 years with HIV.

The J gene is TRBJ1-3, the V gene TRBV4-3; the D gene is possibly TRBD1 (5 bases). The length of the CDR3 is 15 residues. V lost 0 bases and J lost 2, with 8 bases in between. Germline V gene sequence: CDR1 LGHNA, CDR2 YSLEER. Written as DNA, the CDR3 is TGCGCCAGCAGCCAAGATGCGGGGGCTGGAAACACCATATATTTT. It codes for CASSQDAGAGNTIYF.

V and J are TRBV28 and TRBJ2-5; TRBD2 agrees at 9 bases. The CDR3 consists of 15 residues. The trim removed 3 bases at V and 4 bases at J, leaving 6 bases unmatched. In germline, CDR1 is MDHEN, CDR2 SYDVKM. The CDR3 nucleotides are TGTGCCAGCAGTTTCCCGGCGGGAGGGCGAGAGACCCAGTACTTC. It yields the protein CASSFPAGGRETQYF. The whole variable domain, remainder taken from reference TRBV28 and TRBJ2-5, is DVKVTQSSRYLVKRTGEKVFLECVQDMDHENMFWYRQDPGLGLRLIYFSYDVKMKEKGDIPEGYSVSREKKERFSLILESASTNQTSMYLCASSFPAGGRETQYFGPGTRLLVL.

The V and J genes are TRBV28 and TRBJ1-4; D not certain. Germline CDR1 and CDR2: MDHEN and SYDVKM. CDR3 size: 11 residues. Between the trimmed V and J ends, which lost 8 bases and 5 bases, there was a span of 6 bases. CDR3 in DNA: TGTGCCAGCTGGGAAAATGAAAAACTGTTTTTT. This codes for CASWENEKLFF.

The chain recombines TRBV30 with TRBJ2-7; 7 positions match TRBD1. Germline V gene sequence: CDR1 GTSNPN, CDR2 SVGIG (reference sequence). The CDR3 is 15 residues long. V shed 1 base, J shed 2 bases, and the junction held 8 bases outside the gene matches. CDR3 loop: CAWSAYRGGPYEQYF. In DNA, the CDR3 is TGTGCCTGGAGTGCCTACAGGGGCGGGCCCTACGAGCAGTACTTC.

The chain is built from TRBV28 and TRBJ1-5; TRBD1 aligns across 7 bases. Trimming took 10 bases from V and 1 from J; bases not matched to a gene: 7. The CDR3 spans 14 residues. The germline gives CDR1 MDHEN, CDR2 SYDVKM. CDR3 in amino acids: CAITQTGSNQPQHF. DNA for the CDR3: TGTGCCATCACCCAGACAGGGAGCAATCAGCCCCAGCATTTT. The variable domain in full, completed from reference TRBV28 and TRBJ1-5, reads DVKVTQSSRYLVKRTGEKVFLECVQDMDHENMFWYRQDPGLGLRLIYFSYDVKMKEKGDIPEGYSVSREKKERFSLILESASTNQTSMYLCAITQTGSNQPQHFGDGTRLSIL.

V gene TRBV10-3 combines with J gene TRBJ1-2; tentative D call: TRBD1 (5 bases). The V end was cut by 2 bases, the J end by 8 bases, with 18 bases between. The CDR3 totals 15 residues. In germline, CDR1 is ENHRY, CDR2 SYGVKD. CDR3 amino acids: CAISEQEGAVRGYTF. CDR3 nucleotides: TGTGCCATCAGTGAGCAGGAAGGGGCGGTTAGGGGCTACACCTTC.

CDR3 nucleotides: TGTGCCAGCAGCTCTACCGGACTAGCGGGGGAGAGCTCCTACGAGCAGTACTTC. Amino acid sequence: CASSSTGLAGESSYEQYF. The chain employs TRBV7-2 and TRBJ2-7; 13 positions match TRBD2. The CDR3 is 18 residues long. Germline CDR1 reads SGHTA; CDR2 reads FQGNSA. After removal of 4 bases from V and 0 bases from J, the junction contained 9 bases not matched to a gene.

The chain has TRBV30 and TRBJ1-1; unclear D gene. Germline CDR1 GTSNPN, CDR2 SVGIG (reference sequence). The CDR3 sequence is 12 residues long. Between the trimmed V and J ends, which lost 0 bases and 5 bases, there was a span of 7 bases. The CDR3 nucleotides are TGTGCCTGGAGTGTTTGGAAGACTGAAGCTTTCTTT. Translating gives CAWSVWKTEAFF.

This chain connects TRBV28 to TRBJ1-4; D is ambiguous. Between the trimmed V and J ends, which lost 5 bases and 4 bases, there was a span of 8 bases. This CDR3 has 13 residues. Germline V CDR1 and CDR2: MDHEN, SYDVKM. The CDR3 protein is CASSPRVNEKLFF. The DNA for the CDR3 is TGTGCCAGCAGTCCCCGGGTTAATGAAAAACTGTTTTTT.

The V and J genes are TRBV7-9 and TRBJ1-5; no definite D call. Per the germline V gene, CDR1 is SEHNR and CDR2 is FQNEAQ (reference sequence). The ends were cut back, 4 bases at V and 4 bases at J, with 11 bases in the middle. This CDR3 is built from 14 residues. The CDR3 region has the DNA TGTGCCAGCAGCTCCGGGCCTCGGAATCAGCCCCAGCATTTT. Translating gives CASSSGPRNQPQHF.

The chain is built from TRBV7-2 and TRBJ2-7; no reliable D call. The germline gives CDR1 SGHTA, CDR2 FQGNSA. This CDR3 is built from 13 residues. V was trimmed by 2 bases and J by 1 base, leaving 6 bases between them. CDR3 amino acids: CASSLSVSYEQYF. The CDR3 nucleotides read TGTGCCAGCAGCTTATCAGTTTCCTACGAGCAGTACTTC.

The DNA of the CDR3 is TGTGCCAGCAGCCCACAAATCCTGGCCACTGAAGCTTTCTTT. As protein: CASSPQILATEAFF. The rearrangement uses TRBV9 and TRBJ1-1; D remains ambiguous. The CDR3 spans 14 residues. Trimming cost V 4 bases and J 4 bases, with 14 bases left between them. The germline gives CDR1 SGDLS, CDR2 YYNGEE.